This TCR beta chain was observed in a study of identifying expanded T cells in peripheral blood. General study findings and limits: Roughly 1.1 clones differed between technical replicates, versus roughly 17 and 20 over time.

The V gene lost 3 bases and the J gene lost 2 bases, with 8 bases spanning the gap. Germline loops: CDR1 ENHRY, CDR2 SYGVKD. CDR3 length: 15 residues. This clone appeared once. Antigen unknown. Sequencing was performed with immunoSEQ multiplex PCR; in TCRdb, only in-frame clones are kept and a portion is missing. The data hold under 100,000 clones, with around 83% observed a single time. This TCR was recovered from a person aged 18 to 75 in good health. The chain combines TRBV10-3 with TRBJ2-6; D uncertain. The sample consisted of blood. CDR3 in DNA: TGTGCCATCAGTGACAGGCTGGCTGGGGCCAACGTCCTGACTTTC. It specifies CAISDRLAGANVLTF.